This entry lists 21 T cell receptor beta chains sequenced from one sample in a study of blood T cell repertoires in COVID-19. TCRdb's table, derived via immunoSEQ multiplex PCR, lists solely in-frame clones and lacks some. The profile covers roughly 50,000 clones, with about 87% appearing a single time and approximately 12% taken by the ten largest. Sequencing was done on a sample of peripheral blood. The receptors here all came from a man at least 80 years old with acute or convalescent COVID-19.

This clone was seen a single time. CDR3 sequence reads: CASSPLASYNEQFF. In DNA form, the CDR3 reads TGTGCCAGCAGCCCACTAGCGTCCTACAATGAGCAGTTCTTC. The V gene is TRBV4-2, the J gene TRBJ2-1; 7 bases line up with TRBD2. The trim removed 4 bases at V and 1 base at J, leaving 1 base unmatched. Germline assignment: CDR1 LGHNA and CDR2 YNFKEQ. CDR3 length equals 14 residues.

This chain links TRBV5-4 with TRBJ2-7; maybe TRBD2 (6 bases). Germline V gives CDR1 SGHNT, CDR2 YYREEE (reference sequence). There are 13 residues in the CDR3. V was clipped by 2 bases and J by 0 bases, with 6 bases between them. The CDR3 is CASSFGSSYEQYF. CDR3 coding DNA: TGTGCCAGCAGCTTCGGGAGCTCCTACGAGCAGTACTTC.

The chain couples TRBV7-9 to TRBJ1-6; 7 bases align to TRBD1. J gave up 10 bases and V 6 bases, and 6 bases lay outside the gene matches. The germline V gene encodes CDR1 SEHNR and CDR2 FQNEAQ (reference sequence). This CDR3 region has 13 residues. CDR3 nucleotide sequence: TGTGCCAGCAGGTCGACAGGGACCTCACCCCTCCACTTT. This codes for CASRSTGTSPLHF.

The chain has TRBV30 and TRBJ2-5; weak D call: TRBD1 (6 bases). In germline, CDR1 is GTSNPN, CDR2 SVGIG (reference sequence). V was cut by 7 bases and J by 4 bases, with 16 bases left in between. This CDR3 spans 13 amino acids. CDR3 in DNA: TGTGCCTCGTCAGGTAGCAGGGGAGAGACCCAGTACTTC. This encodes CASSGSRGETQYF. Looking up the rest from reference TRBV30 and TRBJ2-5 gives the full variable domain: SQTIHQWPATLVQPVGSPLSLECTVEGTSNPNLYWYRQAAGRGLQLLFYSVGIGQISSEVPQNLSASRPQDRQFILSSKKLLLSDSGFYLCASSGSRGETQYFGPGTRLLVL.

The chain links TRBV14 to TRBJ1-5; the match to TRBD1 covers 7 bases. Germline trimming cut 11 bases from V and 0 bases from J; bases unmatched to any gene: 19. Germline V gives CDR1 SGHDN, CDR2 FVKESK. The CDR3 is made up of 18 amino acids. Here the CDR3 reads CAFQPPGQATYSNQPQHF. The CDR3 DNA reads TGTGCCTTCCAACCCCCCGGACAGGCAACTTATAGCAATCAGCCCCAGCATTTT.

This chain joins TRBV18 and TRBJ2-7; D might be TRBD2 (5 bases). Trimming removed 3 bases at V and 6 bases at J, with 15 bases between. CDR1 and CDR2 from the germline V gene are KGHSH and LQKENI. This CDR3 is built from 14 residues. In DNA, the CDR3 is TGTGCCAGCTCACCGCCGGACCGGGATCTCGAGCAGTACTTC. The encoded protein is CASSPPDRDLEQYF.

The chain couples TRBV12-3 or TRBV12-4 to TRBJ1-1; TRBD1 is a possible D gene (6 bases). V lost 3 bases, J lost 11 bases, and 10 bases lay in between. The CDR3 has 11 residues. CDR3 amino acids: CASSFGQHAFF. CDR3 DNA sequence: TGTGCCAGCAGTTTCGGACAGCACGCTTTCTTT.

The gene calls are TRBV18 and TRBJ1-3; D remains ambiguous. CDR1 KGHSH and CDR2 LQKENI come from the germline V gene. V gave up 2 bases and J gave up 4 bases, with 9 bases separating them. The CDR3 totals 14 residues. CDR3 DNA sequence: TGTGCCAGCTCACCAAGCGGGAAAGGAAACACCATATATTTT. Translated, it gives CASSPSGKGNTIYF.

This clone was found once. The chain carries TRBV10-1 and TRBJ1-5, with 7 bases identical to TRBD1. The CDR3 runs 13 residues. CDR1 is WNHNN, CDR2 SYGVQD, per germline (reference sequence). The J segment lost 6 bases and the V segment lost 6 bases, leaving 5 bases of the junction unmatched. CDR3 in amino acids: CASSRGDGQPQHF. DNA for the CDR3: TGCGCCAGCAGCAGGGGGGACGGTCAGCCCCAGCATTTT.

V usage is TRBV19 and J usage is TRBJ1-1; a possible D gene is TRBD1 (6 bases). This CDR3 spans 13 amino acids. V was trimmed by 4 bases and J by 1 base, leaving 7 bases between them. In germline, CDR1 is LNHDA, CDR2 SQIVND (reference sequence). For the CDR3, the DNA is TGTGCCAGTAGTACGGGACAGAACACTGAAGCTTTCTTT. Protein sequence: CASSTGQNTEAFF.

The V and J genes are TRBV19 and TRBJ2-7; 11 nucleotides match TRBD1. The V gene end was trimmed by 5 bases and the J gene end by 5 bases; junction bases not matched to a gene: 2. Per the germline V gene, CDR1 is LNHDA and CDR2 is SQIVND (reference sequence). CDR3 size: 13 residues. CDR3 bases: TGTGCCAGTAGTCCGGGACAGGGGGACGAGCAGTACTTC. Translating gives CASSPGQGDEQYF.

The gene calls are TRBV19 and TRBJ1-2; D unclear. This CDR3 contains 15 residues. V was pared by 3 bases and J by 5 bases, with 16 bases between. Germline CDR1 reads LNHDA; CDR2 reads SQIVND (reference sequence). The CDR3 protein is CASSMQFPRGYGYTF. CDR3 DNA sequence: TGTGCCAGTAGTATGCAGTTCCCCCGAGGATATGGCTACACCTTC.

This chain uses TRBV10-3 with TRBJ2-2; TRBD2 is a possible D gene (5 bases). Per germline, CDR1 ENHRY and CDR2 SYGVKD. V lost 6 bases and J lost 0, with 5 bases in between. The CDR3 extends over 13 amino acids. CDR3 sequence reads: CAIRLANTGELFF. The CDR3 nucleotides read TGTGCCATCAGACTAGCGAACACCGGGGAGCTGTTTTTT.

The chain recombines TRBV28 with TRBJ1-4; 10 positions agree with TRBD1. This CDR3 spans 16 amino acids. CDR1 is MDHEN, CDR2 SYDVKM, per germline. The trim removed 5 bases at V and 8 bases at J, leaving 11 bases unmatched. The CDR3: CASSPLPDRGGEKLFF. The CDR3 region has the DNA TGTGCCAGCAGTCCCCTTCCGGACAGGGGGGGGGAAAAACTGTTTTTT.

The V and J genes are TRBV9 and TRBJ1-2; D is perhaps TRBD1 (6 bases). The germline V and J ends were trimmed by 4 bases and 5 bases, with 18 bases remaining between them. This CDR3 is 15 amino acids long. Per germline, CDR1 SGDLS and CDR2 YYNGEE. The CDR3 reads CASSPGAGAPYGYTF. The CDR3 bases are TGTGCCAGCAGCCCAGGCGCAGGGGCCCCTTATGGCTACACCTTC.

The DNA for the CDR3 is TGTGCCAGCAGCTTGGTAGCGGGGGGCTCCTACGAGCAGTACTTC. This sequence encodes CASSLVAGGSYEQYF. The chain employs TRBV5-6 and TRBJ2-7; 10 bases match TRBD2. Trimming took 0 bases from V and 0 from J; bases not matched to a gene: 0. Per the germline V gene, CDR1 is SGHDT and CDR2 is YYEEEE. The CDR3 contains 15 residues.

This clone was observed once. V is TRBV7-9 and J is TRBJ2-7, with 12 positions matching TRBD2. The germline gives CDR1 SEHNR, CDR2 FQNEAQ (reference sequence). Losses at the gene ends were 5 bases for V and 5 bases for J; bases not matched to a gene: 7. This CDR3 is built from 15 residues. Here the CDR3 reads CASSALAGGRDEQYF. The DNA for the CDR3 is TGTGCCAGCAGCGCACTAGCGGGGGGCAGGGACGAGCAGTACTTC.

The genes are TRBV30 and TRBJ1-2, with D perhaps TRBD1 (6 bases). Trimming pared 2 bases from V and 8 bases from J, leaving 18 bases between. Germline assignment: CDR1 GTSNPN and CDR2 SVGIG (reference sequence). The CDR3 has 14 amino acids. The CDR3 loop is CAWSRTRGFRGYTF. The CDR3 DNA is TGTGCCTGGAGTCGCACCAGGGGCTTTCGCGGCTACACCTTC.

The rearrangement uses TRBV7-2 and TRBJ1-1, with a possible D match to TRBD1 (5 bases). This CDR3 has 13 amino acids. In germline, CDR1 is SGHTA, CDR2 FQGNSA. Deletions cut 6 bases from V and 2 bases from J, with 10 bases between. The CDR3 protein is CASSSDRNTEAFF. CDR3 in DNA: TGTGCCAGCAGTTCCGACAGAAACACTGAAGCTTTCTTT.

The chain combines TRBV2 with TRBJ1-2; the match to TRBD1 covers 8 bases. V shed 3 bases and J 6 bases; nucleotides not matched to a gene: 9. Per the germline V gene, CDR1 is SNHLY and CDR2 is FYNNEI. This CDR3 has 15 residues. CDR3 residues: CASSDEVAGGNGYTF. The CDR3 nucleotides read TGTGCCAGCAGTGATGAAGTGGCAGGGGGCAATGGCTACACCTTC.

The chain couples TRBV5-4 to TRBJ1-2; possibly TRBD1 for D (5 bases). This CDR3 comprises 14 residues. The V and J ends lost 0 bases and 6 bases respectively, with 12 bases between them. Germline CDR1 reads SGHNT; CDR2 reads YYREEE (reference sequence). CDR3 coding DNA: TGTGCCAGCAGCTTGGACTCCAGGGTGGATGGCTACACCTTC. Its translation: CASSLDSRVDGYTF.